These T cell receptor beta chains were read from a single sample in a study of T cell changes during pregnancy in multiple sclerosis. Assay: immunoSEQ multiplex PCR; the TCRdb copy retains only in-frame clones and omits some. This sample has roughly 70,000 clones, with 70% to 90% found just once. Source: peripheral blood, taken before pregnancy. The origin of the receptors is a female donor with multiple sclerosis, enrolled in a pregnancy study. Each CDR3 is given with its conserved first and last residue. D genes are given only for firm matches. For some rows the clone size is stated as once, few or many, or as a class when expanded; others skip it.

j_call: TRBJ1-1
d_call: TRBD1
clone_size: NA
v_call: TRBV19
cdr3_nt: TGTGCCAGTAGCATCGACAGGGGAGGAACTGAAGCTTTCTTT
cdr3_aa: CASSIDRGGTEAFF

j_call: TRBJ1-1
d_call: NA
clone_size: NA
v_call: TRBV29-1
cdr3_nt: TGCAGCGTTGGAGTGGACAGGAACACTGAAGCTTTCTTT
cdr3_aa: CSVGVDRNTEAFF

j_call: TRBJ2-2
d_call: TRBD2
clone_size: NA
v_call: TRBV28
cdr3_nt: TGTGCCAGCAGTTTATTCGGGATGGCGGGGGCGAACACCGGGGAGCTGTTTTTT
cdr3_aa: CASSLFGMAGANTGELFF

j_call: TRBJ1-6
d_call: NA
clone_size: NA
v_call: TRBV5-6
cdr3_nt: TGTGCCAGCAGCTTGGTACAGGGAAGCTCCTATAATTCACCCCTCCACTTT
cdr3_aa: CASSLVQGSSYNSPLHF

j_call: TRBJ2-7
d_call: NA
clone_size: NA
v_call: TRBV4-3
cdr3_nt: TGCGCCAGCAGCCAAGTGGTGGGGGGAAGCTCCTACGAGCAGTACTTC
cdr3_aa: CASSQVVGGSSYEQYF

j_call: TRBJ2-7
d_call: NA
clone_size: NA
v_call: TRBV9
cdr3_nt: TGTGCCAGCAGCGTAGCGGGTGACGAGCAGTACTTC
cdr3_aa: CASSVAGDEQYF

j_call: TRBJ2-7
d_call: NA
clone_size: NA
v_call: TRBV27
cdr3_nt: TGTGCCAGCAGTTCAAAACTGGACTCCTTGCAGTACTTC
cdr3_aa: CASSSKLDSLQYF

j_call: TRBJ1-1
d_call: NA
clone_size: NA
v_call: TRBV25-1
cdr3_nt: TGTGCCAGCAGTGAATCATCGCAAGCAGGGGAAGCTTTCTTT
cdr3_aa: CASSESSQAGEAFF

j_call: TRBJ1-2
d_call: NA
clone_size: NA
v_call: TRBV5-4
cdr3_nt: TGTGCCAGCAGCTTGGTCGGTTCTAACTATGGCTACACCTTC
cdr3_aa: CASSLVGSNYGYTF

j_call: TRBJ2-5
d_call: NA
clone_size: NA
v_call: TRBV5-1
cdr3_nt: TGCGCCAGCATGGTTGGCGGAAAGTACCAAGAGACCCAGTACTTC
cdr3_aa: CASMVGGKYQETQYF

j_call: TRBJ2-7
d_call: NA
clone_size: NA
v_call: TRBV5-8
cdr3_nt: TGTGCCAGCAGCCTGGGACGGCTCGCGAGGGAGCAGTACTTC
cdr3_aa: CASSLGRLAREQYF

j_call: TRBJ1-5
d_call: NA
clone_size: NA
v_call: TRBV5-8
cdr3_nt: TGTGCCAGCAGCTTGGTCGGAGGCCGGCAGCCCCAGCATTTT
cdr3_aa: CASSLVGGRQPQHF

j_call: TRBJ1-3
d_call: TRBD1
clone_size: NA
v_call: TRBV13
cdr3_nt: TGTGCCAGCAGCGTGACAGGGCGAGACGGAAACACCATATATTTT
cdr3_aa: CASSVTGRDGNTIYF

j_call: TRBJ1-3
d_call: NA
clone_size: NA
v_call: TRBV6-5
cdr3_nt: TGTGCCAGCAGTTACGAGGGATTTTTAGGTGGAAACACCATATATTTT
cdr3_aa: CASSYEGFLGGNTIYF

j_call: TRBJ1-1
d_call: NA
clone_size: few
v_call: TRBV2
cdr3_nt: TGTGCCAGCAGGGAACAAAGGAGTTACCTACAGAACACTGAAGCTTTCTTT
cdr3_aa: CASREQRSYLQNTEAFF

j_call: TRBJ2-7
d_call: TRBD1
clone_size: NA
v_call: TRBV18
cdr3_nt: TGTGCCAGCTCATTTTCCCCGGGACAGGGGCGAGAGAACGAGCAGTACTTC
cdr3_aa: CASSFSPGQGRENEQYF

j_call: TRBJ2-7
d_call: TRBD2
clone_size: NA
v_call: TRBV2
cdr3_nt: TGTGCCAGCAGGGGACCCCTAGCGGGAGCATCCTACGAGCAGTACTTC
cdr3_aa: CASRGPLAGASYEQYF